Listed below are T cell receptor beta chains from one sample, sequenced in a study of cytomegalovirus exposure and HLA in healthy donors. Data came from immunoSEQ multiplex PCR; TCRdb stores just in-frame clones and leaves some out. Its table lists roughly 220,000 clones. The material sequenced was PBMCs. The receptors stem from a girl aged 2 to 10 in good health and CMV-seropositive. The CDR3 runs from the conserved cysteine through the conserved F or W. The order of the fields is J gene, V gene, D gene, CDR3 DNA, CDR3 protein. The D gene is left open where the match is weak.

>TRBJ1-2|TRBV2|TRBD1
TGTGCCAGCAGCGAAACAGGGGGCGTCTATGGCTACACCTTC
CASSETGGVYGYTF
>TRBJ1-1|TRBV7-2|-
TGTGCCAGCAGCTTGCAGAGGACTGAAGCTTTCTTT
CASSLQRTEAFF
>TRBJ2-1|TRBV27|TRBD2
TGTGCCAGCAGTTTCTCGCTAGCGGGAAATGAGCAGTTCTTC
CASSFSLAGNEQFF
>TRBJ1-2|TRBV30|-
TGTGCCTGGAGTGCCCCAGGGCAGATTAACTATGGCTACACCTTC
CAWSAPGQINYGYTF
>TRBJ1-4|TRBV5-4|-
TGTGCCAGCAGAAGGGATCGGTCGGGAGAAAAACTGTTTTTT
CASRRDRSGEKLFF
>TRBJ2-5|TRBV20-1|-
TGCAGTGCTAGAGTCGGGGAGACCCAGTACTTC
CSARVGETQYF
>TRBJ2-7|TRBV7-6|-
TGTGCCAGCAGCGCCTCTATAATCGGCTACGAGCAGTACTTC
CASSASIIGYEQYF
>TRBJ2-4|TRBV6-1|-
TGTGCCAGCAGTGAATCCGTCCGAGGGCGAGGTCAGTACTTC
CASSESVRGRGQYF
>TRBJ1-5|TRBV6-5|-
TGTGCCAGCAGTTTGCGCGATAATCAGCCCCAGCATTTT
CASSLRDNQPQHF
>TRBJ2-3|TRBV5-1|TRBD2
TGCGCCAGCAGAACCCGGGGGGACTTCACAGATACGCAGTATTTT
CASRTRGDFTDTQYF
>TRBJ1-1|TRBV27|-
TGTGCCAGCAGACAACTGGGGGGGAACACTGAAGCTTTCTTT
CASRQLGGNTEAFF
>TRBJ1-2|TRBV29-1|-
TGCAGCGTTCCGGGGGGGGCTCCAGGGAAAGGGTATGGCTACACCTTC
CSVPGGAPGKGYGYTF
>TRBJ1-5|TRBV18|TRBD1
TGTGCCAGCTCACCACCGAACAGGGGCGGTAGCAATCAGCCCCAGCATTTT
CASSPPNRGGSNQPQHF
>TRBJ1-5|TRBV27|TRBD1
TGTGCCAGCAGTTTAGGGACAGGGCAGCCCCAGCATTTT
CASSLGTGQPQHF